These T cell receptor beta chains were read from a single sample in a study of tumor-infiltrating lymphocytes in localized non-small cell lung cancer. The assay was immunoSEQ multiplex PCR, and TCRdb's table has in-frame clones only and misses some. The top ten hold 10% to 15% of the sample, which has roughly 8,400 clones, around 79% seen once. Sequenced material: uninvolved lung tissue not adjacent to the tumor. Receptors originate from a human donor with non-small cell lung cancer. CDR3s include the opening cysteine and the closing phenylalanine or tryptophan. Each record gives: V gene, clone size, J gene, D gene, CDR3 DNA, CDR3 protein. The D gene is left open where the match is weak. Part of the rows lack a size; the others show once, few, many or a class for expanded clones.

TRBV6-5,-,TRBJ2-3,-,TGTGCCAGCAGTTACTCCGGGGGCACAGATACGCAGTATTTT,CASSYSGGTDTQYF
TRBV7-9,-,TRBJ1-1,TRBD1,TGTGCCAGCGCCCGATTAGGGGGCTTGGACACTGAAGCTTTCTTT,CASARLGGLDTEAFF
TRBV4-1,-,TRBJ2-1,-,TGCGCCAGCAGAGATCTTACAGGGAACCCCTACAATGAGCAGTTCTTC,CASRDLTGNPYNEQFF
TRBV5-1,-,TRBJ2-2,TRBD2,TGCGCCAGCAGCTGGACTAGCGGGGACGGGGAGCTGTTTTTT,CASSWTSGDGELFF
TRBV5-1,-,TRBJ2-1,TRBD2,TGCGCCAGCAGCTTGGATGCTAGCGGGAGCCCTGGCAATGAGCAGTTCTTC,CASSLDASGSPGNEQFF
TRBV11-3,few,TRBJ2-7,-,TGTGCCAGCAGCTTAGGGCAGGGCGGGCAGTACTTC,CASSLGQGGQYF
TRBV28,once,TRBJ1-1,-,TGTGCCAGCAGTTTAGACCGGAGAGGCACTGAAGCTTTCTTT,CASSLDRRGTEAFF
TRBV6-1,-,TRBJ1-5,-,TGTGCCAGCACCTTCTTCAGTCAGCCCCAGCATTTT,CASTFFSQPQHF
TRBV2,-,TRBJ2-7,TRBD1,TGTGCCAGCAGTGTAACCAGGGACAGGGGGTCCGAGCAGTACTTC,CASSVTRDRGSEQYF
TRBV14,-,TRBJ2-5,-,TGTGCCAGCAGCCAAGAAGGGACGACAACCTTCTCAGACTCACAAGAGACCCAGTACTTC,CASSQEGTTTFSDSQETQYF
TRBV28,-,TRBJ1-5,-,TGTGCCAGCAGATCCACCAGGCGCAATCAGCCCCAGCATTTT,CASRSTRRNQPQHF
TRBV7-2,-,TRBJ2-4,-,TGTGCCAGCAGCTTAATCCGGGGCTCGCTTCTAGCCAAAAACATTCAGTACTTC,CASSLIRGSLLAKNIQYF
TRBV30,-,TRBJ1-4,-,TGTGCCTGGAAACAGGGTGGGGGAAAACTGTTTTTT,CAWKQGGGKLFF
TRBV10-3,-,TRBJ1-5,TRBD1,TGTGCCACCGGGACAGGGAACGATCAGCCCCAGCATTTT,CATGTGNDQPQHF
TRBV18,few,TRBJ1-1,-,TGTGCCAGCTCACCAGACCTGAACACTGAAGCTTTCTTT,CASSPDLNTEAFF
TRBV5-1,-,TRBJ1-2,TRBD1,TGCGCCAGCAGCCCGGACAGGGGAAATAACTATGGCTACACCTTC,CASSPDRGNNYGYTF
TRBV29-1,-,TRBJ2-5,-,TGCAGCGTTGACCGTAGCGGAAACTTCCAAGAGACCCAGTACTTC,CSVDRSGNFQETQYF
TRBV28,-,TRBJ2-3,TRBD2,TGTGCCAGCAGCCCGACTAGCGGGAGAGGGGAAGATACGCAGTATTTT,CASSPTSGRGEDTQYF
TRBV2,-,TRBJ1-2,-,TGTGCCAGCACTTCTTTAGGACGTTTTTTCTATGGCTACACCTTC,CASTSLGRFFYGYTF
TRBV25-1,medium-sized,TRBJ1-2,TRBD1,TGTGCCAGCAGTGGGACAGGGACCTATGGCTACACCTTC,CASSGTGTYGYTF
TRBV9,-,TRBJ1-4,-,TGTGCCAGCAGCGTGATCGACGGACTTAATGAAAAACTGTTTTTT,CASSVIDGLNEKLFF
TRBV5-1,once,TRBJ2-5,-,TGCGCCAGCAGCGAGAATAAAGAGACCCAGTACTTC,CASSENKETQYF
TRBV5-4,-,TRBJ2-1,TRBD2,TGTGCCAGCAGCTCTGCGCGGGAGGGCCCCTACAATGAGCAGTTCTTC,CASSSAREGPYNEQFF
TRBV30,-,TRBJ1-1,TRBD1,TGTGCCTGGAGGGGACAGGGGAACATAATGAACACTGAAGCTTTCTTT,CAWRGQGNIMNTEAFF
TRBV5-1,once,TRBJ1-6,-,TGCGCCAGCAGTGACTACGATCGATCGGCCGTGAATTCACCCCTCCACTTT,CASSDYDRSAVNSPLHF
TRBV6-7,-,TRBJ2-3,-,TGTGCCCGGGTGGGGGGACTCAAGGGGGAAGGCACAGATACGCAGTATTTT,CARVGGLKGEGTDTQYF
TRBV29-1,-,TRBJ2-7,-,TGCAGCGTTGATCCGGGTGGTCGCGACGAGCAGTACTTC,CSVDPGGRDEQYF
TRBV18,-,TRBJ2-2,-,TGTGCCAGCTCACCGAGGATGGGGTACACCGGGGAGCTGTTTTTT,CASSPRMGYTGELFF
TRBV6-5,-,TRBJ1-5,-,TGTGCCAGCAGTTCGGGGCAGGGCAATCAGCCCCAGCATTTT,CASSSGQGNQPQHF
TRBV19,-,TRBJ2-7,-,TGTGCCAGTAGTATTGGATATCTATACGAGCAGTACTTC,CASSIGYLYEQYF
TRBV28,-,TRBJ1-1,-,TGTGCCAGCAGGCCAGACATAACGGCCACTGAAGCTTTCTTT,CASRPDITATEAFF
TRBV2,-,TRBJ2-3,-,TGTGCCAGCAGTGTCGTGGGTCCAGATACGCAGTATTTT,CASSVVGPDTQYF
TRBV9,-,TRBJ2-1,-,TGTGCCAGCAGCTTAGGGGTTTCCTCCTACAATGAGCAGTTCTTC,CASSLGVSSYNEQFF
TRBV30,-,TRBJ1-3,-,TGTGCCTGGACTCTCTGGACCGGGGAAAACACCATATATTTT,CAWTLWTGENTIYF
TRBV7-9,-,TRBJ2-3,TRBD1,TGTGCCAGCAGCTTTACAGGGGGAACGCAGTATTTT,CASSFTGGTQYF
TRBV15,medium-sized,TRBJ2-3,TRBD2,TGTGCCACCAGTCCACTAGCGGGAGTTTCAGATACGCAGTATTTT,CATSPLAGVSDTQYF
TRBV9,-,TRBJ2-2,-,TGTGCCAGCAGCGTAGCTACGGGACCCGGGGAGCTGTTTTTT,CASSVATGPGELFF
TRBV6-5,once,TRBJ2-6,-,TGTGCCAGCAGCAGGGACCTCTCTGGGGCCAACGTCCTGACTTTC,CASSRDLSGANVLTF
TRBV30,-,TRBJ1-1,-,TGTGCCTGGGGACAGATGAACACTGAAGCTTTCTTT,CAWGQMNTEAFF
TRBV27,-,TRBJ2-1,TRBD2,TGTGCCAGCAGTACCATAGGGCTAACTAGCGGGAGGGCCGGTGAGCAGTTCTTC,CASSTIGLTSGRAGEQFF
TRBV27,-,TRBJ1-2,-,TGTGCCAGCAGCCTTTCATGGGGGGAGGTGAACTATGGCTACACCTTC,CASSLSWGEVNYGYTF